The entry below gives a single TCR beta chain sequence along with its context. The entry originates in a study of blood T cell repertoires in COVID-19. Trimming cost V 3 bases and J 3 bases; bases outside gene matches: 11. From germline, CDR1 is SGDLS and CDR2 YYNGEE. This CDR3 contains 16 residues. TCRdb's table, derived via immunoSEQ multiplex PCR, lists solely in-frame clones and lacks some. The sample yields fewer than 450,000 clones, approximately 90% seen once. Sequencing was carried out using peripheral blood. The clonotype was recovered from a woman aged 45 to 65 with COVID-19, enrolled during active disease. This chain joins TRBV9 and TRBJ2-7; TRBD1 matches 8 bases. The CDR3: CASSAGPGTGYYEQYF. The CDR3 region has the DNA TGTGCCAGCAGCGCGGGACCCGGGACAGGATACTACGAGCAGTACTTC. Looking up the rest from reference TRBV9 and TRBJ2-7 gives the full variable domain: DSGVTQTPKHLITATGQRVTLRCSPRSGDLSVYWYQQSLDQGLQFLIQYYNGEERAKGNILERFSAQQFPDLHSELNLSSLELGDSALYFCASSAGPGTGYYEQYFGPGTRLTVT.